These 5 T cell receptor beta chains came from one sample sequenced in a study of blood T cell repertoires in COVID-19. Assay used: immunoSEQ multiplex PCR; TCRdb lists only in-frame clones, some missing. The sample yields 130,000 or so clones, roughly 84% seen once. The sample consisted of peripheral blood. All receptors come from a man in his fifties or sixties with acute or convalescent COVID-19.

This chain joins TRBV6-5 and TRBJ1-2, with 9 bases matching TRBD1. Germline loops: CDR1 MNHEY, CDR2 SVGAGI. The J segment lost 8 bases and the V segment lost 0 bases, leaving 7 bases of the junction unmatched. The CDR3 sequence is 15 residues long. The CDR3 spells CASSYSWGQGLGYTF. CDR3 DNA sequence: TGTGCCAGCAGTTACTCTTGGGGACAGGGTTTGGGCTACACCTTC.

The rearrangement links TRBV12-3 or TRBV12-4 to TRBJ2-5; a possible D gene is TRBD2 (5 bases). This CDR3 has 13 amino acids. V gave up 7 bases and J gave up 5 bases, with 14 bases separating them. The CDR3 DNA reads as TGTGCCAGCACCCCGGGGTGGCGGGAGACCCAGTACTTC. It yields the protein CASTPGWRETQYF.

The chain joins TRBV28 to TRBJ2-2; a possible D gene is TRBD2 (6 bases). The CDR3 totals 15 residues. Germline CDR1 is MDHEN and CDR2 is SYDVKM. Trimming took 5 bases from V and 5 from J, leaving 15 bases between them. CDR3 residues: CASSTGLHLTGELFF. The CDR3 coding sequence is TGTGCCAGCAGTACCGGACTACACCTAACCGGGGAGCTGTTTTTT. Filled out from reference TRBV28 and TRBJ2-2, the complete variable domain reads DVKVTQSSRYLVKRTGEKVFLECVQDMDHENMFWYRQDPGLGLRLIYFSYDVKMKEKGDIPEGYSVSREKKERFSLILESASTNQTSMYLCASSTGLHLTGELFFGEGSRLTVL.

V is TRBV11-1 and J is TRBJ2-7; 12 bases agree with TRBD2. The CDR3 covers 16 residues. Trimming at V came to 5 bases and at J to 1 base, leaving 6 bases not matched to a gene. Germline V gene sequence: CDR1 SGHAT, CDR2 FQDESV (reference sequence). CDR3 loop: CASSVTSGSPSYEQYF. The CDR3 region has the DNA TGTGCCAGCAGCGTGACTAGCGGGAGCCCGTCCTACGAGCAGTACTTC.

V is TRBV7-8 and J is TRBJ2-1, with 8 bases lining up with TRBD2. The CDR3 totals 14 residues. V lost 4 bases, J lost 12 bases, and 11 bases stayed unmatched. Germline V gives CDR1 SGHVS, CDR2 FQNEAQ. CDR3 DNA: TGTGCCAGCAGCTCCGACGGGATAACTAGCGGGCAGTTCTTC. Amino acids: CASSSDGITSGQFF.